These 17 T cell receptor beta chains share one sample of origin, sequenced in a study of vaccination effects on CD4 cells after COVID-19. Clones were read by immunoSEQ multiplex PCR, and TCRdb kept only the in-frame ones, dropping some. The sample has 35,000 to 55,000 clones, about 80% seen once. Researchers isolated CD4+ T cells once less than twelve days of culture had elapsed. Documented for the person is a PCR-confirmed SARS-CoV-2 infection occurring between March and December 2020. Vaccination of participants consisted of two doses of either the BNT162b2 or mRNA-1273 vaccine. The antigens of these receptors remain unknown. The sample here was CD4+ T cells from PBMCs cultured without peptide, taken after COVID-19 vaccination. The receptors stem from a human donor who had a prior SARS-CoV-2 infection.

V and J are TRBV27 and TRBJ1-1, with D possibly being TRBD1 (5 bases). The CDR3 length is 13 residues. The V and J ends lost 2 bases and 3 bases respectively, with 7 bases between them. The germline V gene has CDR1 MNHEY and CDR2 SMNVEV (reference sequence). The CDR3 DNA reads as TGTGCCAGCAGTTTAAAGGGGCACACTGAAGCTTTCTTT. This gives the protein CASSLKGHTEAFF.

The V gene is TRBV11-2, the J gene TRBJ2-5; maybe TRBD2 (6 bases). This CDR3 is built from 14 residues. V was shortened by 2 bases and J by 7 bases, with 14 bases between the two germline ends. Germline values: CDR1 SGHAT, CDR2 FQNNGV. The CDR3 DNA follows: TGTGCCAGCAGCTTACGGACCCTGGAGGGGACCCAGTACTTC. Its translation is CASSLRTLEGTQYF.

CDR3 amino acids: CASSLEGRVSYNEQFF. The CDR3 DNA is TGTGCCAGCAGCTTGGAGGGGCGGGTCAGCTACAATGAGCAGTTCTTC. This chain connects TRBV5-6 to TRBJ2-1; either TRBD1 or TRBD2 may fit D (5 bases each). This CDR3 region has 16 residues. The germline V gene has CDR1 SGHDT and CDR2 YYEEEE. V was clipped by 0 bases and J by 3 bases, with 13 bases between them.

V and J are TRBV2 and TRBJ1-3, with 9 positions matching TRBD1. CDR1 is SNHLY and CDR2 is FYNNEI in the germline V gene. This CDR3 spans 17 amino acids. V shed 6 bases and J 1 base; nucleotides not matched to a gene: 10. The CDR3 here is CASRPGQGISSGNTIYF. CDR3 coding DNA: TGTGCCAGCAGACCGGGACAGGGTATTAGTTCTGGAAACACCATATATTTT.

This clone showed up just a few times. This chain links TRBV12-5 with TRBJ2-7, with D maybe TRBD1 (7 bases). Germline V CDR1 and CDR2: LGHNT, FRNRAP. The V end was cut by 0 bases, the J end by 0 bases, with 15 bases between. This CDR3 comprises 17 residues. The DNA of the CDR3 is TGTGCTAGTGGTTTGGTACTGGGGGGACAGAGCTCCTACGAGCAGTACTTC. It codes for CASGLVLGGQSSYEQYF.

This clone was counted between two and nine times. Distinct nucleotide sequences in the sample also encode this CDR3. This chain connects TRBV12-3 or TRBV12-4 to TRBJ2-3, with D perhaps matching TRBD2 (6 bases). Between the trimmed V and J ends, which lost 3 bases and 4 bases, there was a span of 8 bases. The CDR3 totals 13 residues. The CDR3 reads CASSLWGADTQYF. CDR3 nucleotide sequence: TGTGCCAGCAGTTTGTGGGGGGCAGATACGCAGTATTTT.

The chain combines TRBV9 with TRBJ2-6; D is possibly TRBD1 (6 bases). Trimming took 4 bases from V and 0 from J, leaving 20 bases between them. CDR1 is SGDLS and CDR2 is YYNGEE in the germline V gene. This CDR3 contains 19 residues. CDR3 loop: CASSLHDRRPNSGANVLTF. DNA for the CDR3: TGTGCCAGCAGCCTTCACGACAGGAGGCCAAACTCTGGGGCCAACGTCCTGACTTTC. Filled out from reference TRBV9 and TRBJ2-6, the complete variable domain reads DSGVTQTPKHLITATGQRVTLRCSPRSGDLSVYWYQQSLDQGLQFLIQYYNGEERAKGNILERFSAQQFPDLHSELNLSSLELGDSALYFCASSLHDRRPNSGANVLTFGAGSRLTVL.

This chain connects TRBV7-3 to TRBJ2-3, with TRBD2 matching over 9 bases. CDR1 and CDR2 from the germline V gene are SGHTA and FQGTGA. The CDR3 contains 16 residues. Trimming removed 2 bases from V and 5 bases from J; junction bases left unmatched: 8. The CDR3 DNA is TGTGCCAGCAGCTTATCTTACGCGGGGGGGATAGATACGCAGTATTTT. This sequence encodes CASSLSYAGGIDTQYF.

This chain uses TRBV7-2 with TRBJ2-1; D possibly corresponds to TRBD1 (6 bases). The CDR3 length is 13 residues. Trimming shortened V by 5 bases and J by 4 bases, and 9 bases separated the two germline ends. Germline CDR1 SGHTA, CDR2 FQGNSA. DNA for the CDR3: TGTGCCAGCAGCCGTACAGGGTACAATGAGCAGTTCTTC. This gives the protein CASSRTGYNEQFF.

This clone appeared a single time. The genes are TRBV7-2 and TRBJ2-3, with unresolved D. The V and J ends lost 1 base and 4 bases respectively, with 9 bases between them. CDR3 length equals 14 residues. Germline CDR1 reads SGHTA; CDR2 reads FQGNSA. The CDR3 reads CASSLDPGADTQYF. CDR3 DNA sequence: TGTGCCAGCAGCTTAGACCCGGGCGCAGATACGCAGTATTTT.

About this clone itself: Other DNA sequences of this sample code for an identical CDR3. The V and J genes are TRBV7-3 and TRBJ1-6; D not certain. CDR1 is SGHTA and CDR2 is FQGTGA in the germline V gene. V shed 2 bases and J shed 7 bases, with 6 bases lying between them. The CDR3 runs 13 residues. The CDR3 protein is CASSLSVNSPLHF. CDR3 bases: TGTGCCAGCAGCTTATCTGTCAATTCACCCCTCCACTTT.

The gene calls are TRBV4-3 and TRBJ1-2; D unresolved. Germline-derived CDR1 and CDR2 are LGHNA and YSLEER. The V and J ends lost 4 bases and 4 bases respectively, with 13 bases between them. The CDR3 loop spans 14 amino acids. The CDR3 sequence: CASSPLSRSYGYTF. Here the CDR3 DNA reads TGCGCCAGCAGCCCCCTCTCGAGGAGCTATGGCTACACCTTC.

This chain connects TRBV5-1 to TRBJ2-2; TRBD1 is a possible D gene (6 bases). Germline V gene lookup returns CDR1 SGHRS and CDR2 YFSETQ. This CDR3 region has 15 residues. The ends were cut back, 6 bases at V and 7 bases at J, with 19 bases in the middle. The CDR3 protein is CASTQITGMVGELFF. The CDR3 DNA sequence: TGCGCCAGCACCCAAATTACAGGGATGGTCGGGGAGCTGTTTTTT.

The chain joins TRBV15 to TRBJ2-5, with 11 positions matching TRBD2. CDR1 is LNHNV, CDR2 YYDKDF, per germline (reference sequence). The CDR3 is made up of 18 amino acids. The ends lost 0 bases at V and 4 bases at J; junction bases unmatched: 10. The CDR3 is CATSRDLGLAGGGETQYF. The CDR3 bases are TGTGCCACCAGCAGAGATTTGGGTCTAGCGGGAGGTGGAGAGACCCAGTACTTC.

The chain recombines TRBV7-6 with TRBJ1-3, with no clear D. V was shortened by 0 bases and J by 2 bases, with 20 bases between the two germline ends. The CDR3 is 19 residues long. Germline CDR1 reads SGHVS; CDR2 reads FNYEAQ. CDR3 residues: CASSLANGRPASPGNTIYF. The DNA for the CDR3 is TGTGCCAGCAGCTTAGCAAACGGCAGGCCTGCGTCCCCTGGAAACACCATATATTTT.

This clone was picked up a small number of times. The V and J genes are TRBV19 and TRBJ2-1; the D gene is possibly TRBD2 (5 bases). This CDR3 spans 16 amino acids. Trimming pared 7 bases from V and 0 bases from J, leaving 16 bases between. CDR1 is LNHDA, CDR2 SQIVND, per germline (reference sequence). This CDR3 is CASTFNGVSSYNEQFF. CDR3 nucleotide sequence: TGTGCCAGTACCTTCAACGGGGTGAGCTCCTACAATGAGCAGTTCTTC.

The J gene is TRBJ2-4, the V gene TRBV7-2, with D possibly matching TRBD2 (6 bases). The germline CDR1 and CDR2 sequences are SGHTA and FQGNSA. The CDR3 spans 14 residues. The germline V and J ends were trimmed by 0 bases and 9 bases, with 12 bases remaining between them. In nucleotides, the CDR3 is TGTGCCAGCAGCTTAGCAATGGGAGGTGGCATTCAGTACTTC. Its translation is CASSLAMGGGIQYF. The entire variable domain, with the rest obtained from reference TRBV7-2 and TRBJ2-4, is as follows: GAGVSQSPSNKVTEKGKDVELRCDPISGHTALYWYRQSLGQGLEFLIYFQGNSAPDKSGLPSDRFSAERTGGSVSTLTIQRTQQEDSAVYLCASSLAMGGGIQYFGAGTRLSVL.